The rows below give T cell receptor beta chains drawn from one sample of a study of identifying expanded T cells in peripheral blood. TCRdb keeps only in-frame clones here, not all; method: immunoSEQ multiplex PCR. The sample lists about 100,000 clones; about nine tenths were seen once. Sample: blood. The receptors here all came from a person aged 18 to 70 in good health. CDR3s include the opening cysteine and the closing phenylalanine or tryptophan. Each record gives: V gene, clone size, J gene, D gene, CDR3 DNA, CDR3 protein. The D gene is left open where the match is weak. Not all rows give a size; the values are once, few, many and, for expanded clones, a class.

v_gene: TRBV5-1; abundance: NA; j_gene: TRBJ1-6; d_gene: NA; CDR3nt: TGCGCCAGCAGCTTGATTCCCGAACTAAATAATTCACCCCTCCACTTT; CDR3aa: CASSLIPELNNSPLHF
v_gene: TRBV2; abundance: NA; j_gene: TRBJ2-3; d_gene: TRBD1; CDR3nt: TGTGCCACCGACAACAGGGGGGTAGATACGCAGTATTTT; CDR3aa: CATDNRGVDTQYF
v_gene: TRBV30; abundance: once; j_gene: TRBJ1-2; d_gene: NA; CDR3nt: TGTGCCTGGAGTATATCAATTCCTATGGTCTATGGCTACACCTTC; CDR3aa: CAWSISIPMVYGYTF
v_gene: TRBV7-8; abundance: NA; j_gene: TRBJ2-5; d_gene: NA; CDR3nt: TGTGCCAGCAGCTTTAGACCTCAAGAGACCCAGTACTTC; CDR3aa: CASSFRPQETQYF
v_gene: TRBV6-6; abundance: NA; j_gene: TRBJ2-1; d_gene: TRBD2; CDR3nt: TGTGCCAGCAGAGACCATCCGGGAGGGGGAAACAATGAGCAGTTCTTC; CDR3aa: CASRDHPGGGNNEQFF
v_gene: TRBV5-4; abundance: NA; j_gene: TRBJ2-7; d_gene: NA; CDR3nt: TGTGCCAGCAGCTTGGACCGGGTCTACGAGCAGTACTTC; CDR3aa: CASSLDRVYEQYF
v_gene: TRBV12-5; abundance: NA; j_gene: TRBJ2-2; d_gene: NA; CDR3nt: TGTGCTAGTGGTTTGGGACCGGACTTTGGGGGTCCCGGGGAGCTGTTTTTT; CDR3aa: CASGLGPDFGGPGELFF
v_gene: TRBV19; abundance: few; j_gene: TRBJ2-1; d_gene: NA; CDR3nt: TGTGCCAGTAGTATAGGGGGCGGAGAGCAGTTCTTC; CDR3aa: CASSIGGGEQFF
v_gene: TRBV19; abundance: NA; j_gene: TRBJ1-5; d_gene: NA; CDR3nt: TGTGCCAGTAGTACCACGGCGGGGTATAGCAATCAGCCCCAGCATTTT; CDR3aa: CASSTTAGYSNQPQHF
v_gene: TRBV4-1; abundance: once; j_gene: TRBJ2-3; d_gene: NA; CDR3nt: TGCGCCAGCAGCCAAGATTCAGATACGCAGTATTTT; CDR3aa: CASSQDSDTQYF
v_gene: TRBV4-3; abundance: NA; j_gene: TRBJ2-6; d_gene: TRBD1; CDR3nt: TGCGCCAGCAGCCACTCACAGGGGGCGTTTGGGGCCAACGTCCTGACTTTC; CDR3aa: CASSHSQGAFGANVLTF
v_gene: TRBV29-1; abundance: NA; j_gene: TRBJ2-3; d_gene: NA; CDR3nt: TGCAGCGTCGCCATAATAGGCACAGATACGCAGTATTTT; CDR3aa: CSVAIIGTDTQYF
v_gene: TRBV6-6; abundance: NA; j_gene: TRBJ2-4; d_gene: TRBD1; CDR3nt: TGTGCCACACGACAGGGGGTAGCCAAAAACATTCAGTACTTC; CDR3aa: CATRQGVAKNIQYF
v_gene: TRBV7-9; abundance: NA; j_gene: TRBJ1-2; d_gene: NA; CDR3nt: TGTGCCAGCAGCTCCCTGGCCTCAAGTAACTATGGCTACACCTTC; CDR3aa: CASSSLASSNYGYTF
v_gene: TRBV4-1; abundance: NA; j_gene: TRBJ1-1; d_gene: NA; CDR3nt: TGCGCCAGCAGCCAAGGTCTACAGGGTCGAACTGAAGCTTTCTTT; CDR3aa: CASSQGLQGRTEAFF
v_gene: TRBV5-6; abundance: NA; j_gene: TRBJ1-4; d_gene: NA; CDR3nt: TGTGCCAGCAGCTTGGCCGCAGGGATGAGAAATCATGAAAAACTGTTTTTT; CDR3aa: CASSLAAGMRNHEKLFF
v_gene: TRBV27; abundance: NA; j_gene: TRBJ2-3; d_gene: TRBD1; CDR3nt: TGTGCCAGCAGTCAACGATACCCCGGGACAGGGGACACAGATACGCAGTATTTT; CDR3aa: CASSQRYPGTGDTDTQYF